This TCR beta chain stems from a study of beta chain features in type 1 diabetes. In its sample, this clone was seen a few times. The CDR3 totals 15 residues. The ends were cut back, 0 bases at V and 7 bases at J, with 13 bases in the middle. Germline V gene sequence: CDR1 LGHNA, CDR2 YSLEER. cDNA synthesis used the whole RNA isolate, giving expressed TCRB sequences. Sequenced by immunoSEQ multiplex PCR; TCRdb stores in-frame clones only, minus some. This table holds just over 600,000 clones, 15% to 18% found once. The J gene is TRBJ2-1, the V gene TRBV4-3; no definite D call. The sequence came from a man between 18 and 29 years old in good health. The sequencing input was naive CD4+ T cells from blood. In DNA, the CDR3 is TGCGCCAGCAGCCAAGAGAGGAATGGGTATAATGAGCAGTTCTTC. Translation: CASSQERNGYNEQFF.